The count of the clone carrying this T cell receptor beta chain is one. The method was immunoSEQ multiplex PCR; TCRdb's version includes in-frame clones alone and lacks a portion of them. The sample gives 150,000 to 200,000 clones, under 90% of which show up once; 14% is in the top ten. These data belong to a study of blood T cell repertoires in COVID-19. Germline V gene lookup returns CDR1 MNHGY and CDR2 SAAAGT. The CDR3 has 17 amino acids. V was clipped by 5 bases and J by 8 bases; unmatched bases: 14. The rearrangement uses TRBV6-8 and TRBJ1-4; the match to TRBD1 covers 10 bases. This TCR was recovered from a woman in her 70s with COVID-19, enrolled during active disease. The sample comprised peripheral blood. The DNA of the CDR3 is TGTGCCAGCAGTCGTCCGGTACGGGACAGGGGAAGGGAAAAACTGTTTTTT. Its translation: CASSRPVRDRGREKLFF.